This section outlines one TCR beta chain sequence together with its context. Its antigen is not yet known. This sample was included in a study of CXCR3-negative and CXCR3-positive naive CD8 T cells (dated by TCRdb to between 2017 and 2020). Background on the whole study: In total, about 135 million TRB reads were obtained, corresponding to roughly 1.5 +/- 0.3 million reads per library. Naive subsets from a handful of donors and memory cells from 3 donors were included in the TRBV-TRBJ cluster analysis. Diversity and physicochemical repertoire analyses covered over 10 donors pooled from two independent experiments.

Instrument used: NextSeq 550. The Human TCR Profiling Kit (MiLaboratory) was used to make UMI-labeled 5' RACE TRB cDNA libraries. The full amount of extracted RNA was used for cDNA synthesis, and the full amount of resulting cDNA was used for PCR amplification. Libraries were prepared in parallel with an identical number of PCR cycles. The original methods were these. With a requirement of at least two reads per UMI, MIGEC and MiXCR extracted about 48,000 +/- 9,800 unique UMI-labeled TRB cDNA molecules per library. On average, approximately 40,000 +/- 10,000 functional in-frame TRB CDR3 nucleotide clonotypes lacking stop codons were found per library. After each sample was downsampled to 5000 UMI-labeled TRB molecules, VDJtools was used to calculate diversity metrics such as normalized Shannon-Wiener and Chao1. VDJtools was used to calculate clonotype-size-weighted physicochemical properties of the central five CDR3 residues, namely interaction energy, strength, volume and Kidera factor 4. The reads went through TCRdb reprocessing, and each CDR3 protein sequence gets one entry with no DNA. The V and J calls shown here were made by TCRdb, not taken from the authors' results. This sample's table carries around 95,000 distinct CDR3 sequences. About 1.1% of the sample is taken by the ten largest.

The research as a whole found: Surface CD5, linked to self-reactivity in mice, was comparable between naive subsets; TCR interaction strength was therefore also inferred from TRB CDR3 physicochemical properties. Compared with CXCR3-negative naive cells, CXCR3-positive naive cells had TRB CDR3s with higher hydrophobicity (lower Kidera factor 4), lower energy, and higher strength and volume indices. Both naive subsets had comparably high repertoire diversity, while memory CD8+ T cells had much lower repertoire diversity. Naive CXCR3-negative and CXCR3-positive cells from the same donor showed similar TRBV-TRBJ usage, whereas memory cells showed distinct patterns. Freshly isolated PBMCs were used for most assays because CXCR3 expression went down partially after cryopreservation.

Counted from cysteine to phenylalanine, this CDR3 has 15 amino acids. The nucleotide record is missing. Sequences LNHDA (CDR1) and SQIVND (CDR2) are obtained from the germline V gene (reference sequence). For every CD8+ T cell subset, 300,000 cells were flow-sorted straight into RLT lysis buffer, and each subset was sorted in triplicate. Naive CD8+ T cells were defined stringently as CD45RO-CCR7+CD27+CD95- to exclude memory contaminants. Using standard density gradient centrifugation, peripheral blood mononuclear cells were isolated from buffy coats. A FACSAria III was used to flow-sort naive CXCR3-negative and CXCR3-positive CD8+ T cells. Total RNA was extracted from sorted cells with an RNeasy Mini Kit.

Input material: naive CXCR3+ CD8+ T cells from blood. Taken with the paper, the label for cell subset or site translates to: CD45RO-CCR7+CD27+CD95- naive CD8+ T cells expressing CXCR3 (TNR3+). Here the chain combines TRBV19 and TRBJ2-7; TCRdb's D call of TRBD1 is untestable without DNA. The source of this sequence is a human donor in good health. Some clones in this sample may be carry-over from other donors' samples. The CDR3 region reads CASSIGLGVPYEQYF.